Below, 32 T cell receptor beta chains from the same sample are listed, as sequenced in a study of T cell responses to AZD1222 COVID-19 vaccine. Sequencing used immunoSEQ multiplex PCR; TCRdb keeps in-frame clones, though not all of them. Among fewer than 200,000 clones listed, approximately 90% were seen once. The material was peripheral blood, obtained 28 days after the second dose of the MenACWY control vaccine. The source is an adult who received the MenACWY meningococcal vaccine as a control.

This chain uses TRBV28 with TRBJ1-5; 12 nucleotides line up with TRBD1. V lost 3 bases, J lost 1 base, and 10 bases stayed unmatched. CDR3 length: 19 residues. From germline, CDR1 is MDHEN and CDR2 SYDVKM. The CDR3 spells CASSFNRDRGRGSNQPQHF. The CDR3 DNA reads TGTGCCAGCAGTTTTAACCGGGACAGGGGGCGGGGCAGCAATCAGCCCCAGCATTTT.

The genes are TRBV29-1 and TRBJ1-2, with a weak D call TRBD1 (6 bases). CDR1 and CDR2 (germline): SQVTM, ANQGSEA. CDR3 length: 13 amino acids. Trimming took 7 bases from V and 4 from J, leaving 16 bases between them. The chain's CDR3 is CSGEQGGGYGYTF. The CDR3 nucleotides read TGCAGCGGAGAACAGGGAGGTGGCTATGGCTACACCTTC.

This clone was seen only a few times. This chain uses TRBV28 with TRBJ1-2; D gene ambiguous. The V and J ends lost 4 bases and 0 bases respectively, with 12 bases between them. The CDR3 extends over 15 amino acids. Germline V gene data show CDR1 as MDHEN and CDR2 as SYDVKM. Here the CDR3 DNA reads TGTGCCAGCAGTTCCCGCGGTCTAGCTAACTATGGCTACACCTTC. It is translated as CASSSRGLANYGYTF.

Here the CDR3 reads CAWRDPGETQYF. DNA of the CDR3: TGTGCCTGGAGAGACCCTGGGGAGACCCAGTACTTC. The chain couples TRBV30 to TRBJ2-5, with D uncertain. Germline CDR1 is GTSNPN and CDR2 is SVGIG (reference sequence). Deletions cut 3 bases from V and 5 bases from J, with 10 bases between. The CDR3 is 12 residues long.

The rearrangement joins TRBV20-1 to TRBJ1-4; D is ambiguous. The CDR3 length is 15 residues. Trimming removed 3 bases at V and 5 bases at J, with 16 bases between. Germline-derived CDR1 and CDR2 are DFQATT and SNEGSKA (reference sequence). CDR3 sequence: CSASSGTGKNEKLFF. CDR3 bases: TGCAGTGCTAGTTCGGGAACGGGAAAAAATGAAAAACTGTTTTTT.

The chain carries TRBV11-3 and TRBJ2-7; a weak D match, TRBD2 (5 bases). Germline loops: CDR1 SGHNT, CDR2 YENEEA. The CDR3 is 13 residues long. Trimming stripped 4 bases from V and 6 bases from J, with 13 bases between. CDR3 DNA sequence: TGTGCCAGCAGCTCTACTCGAGAGGGCGAGCAGTACTTC. Its protein product is CASSSTREGEQYF. Full variable domain (outside the CDR3, taken from reference TRBV11-3 and TRBJ2-7): EAGVVQSPRYKIIEKKQPVAFWCNPISGHNTLYWYLQNLGQGPELLIRYENEEAVDDSQLPKDRFSAERLKGVDSTLKIQPAELGDSAVYLCASSSTREGEQYFGPGTRLTVT.

The rearrangement links TRBV7-9 to TRBJ1-6; D is perhaps TRBD1 (5 bases). Germline V lookup: CDR1 SEHNR, CDR2 FQNEAQ (reference sequence). The CDR3 covers 14 residues. The germline V and J ends were trimmed by 5 bases and 12 bases, with 17 bases remaining between them. The DNA for the CDR3 is TGTGCCAGCAGCAAACGGGACTTCGGATTACCCCTCCACTTT. It translates to CASSKRDFGLPLHF. Complete variable domain (other parts from reference TRBV7-9 and TRBJ1-6): DTGVSQNPRHKITKRGQNVTFRCDPISEHNRLYWYRQTLGQGPEFLTYFQNEAQLEKSRLLSDRFSAERPKGSFSTLEIQRTEQGDSAMYLCASSKRDFGLPLHFGNGTRLTVT.

The chain carries TRBV5-6 and TRBJ1-6, with a possible D match to TRBD1 (6 bases). The CDR3 runs 14 residues. The V end lost 1 base, the J end lost 10 bases, and 12 bases lay between the germline ends. CDR1 SGHDT and CDR2 YYEEEE come from the germline V gene. CDR3: CASSLPGVGSPLHF. The CDR3 DNA follows: TGTGCCAGCAGCTTGCCAGGGGTAGGCTCACCCCTCCACTTT. The complete variable domain, with remaining parts taken from reference TRBV5-6 and TRBJ1-6, reads DAGVTQSPTHLIKTRGQQVTLRCSPKSGHDTVSWYQQALGQGPQFIFQYYEEEERQRGNFPDRFSGHQFPNYSSELNVNALLLGDSALYLCASSLPGVGSPLHFGNGTRLTVT.

The V call is TRBV27, the J call TRBJ1-5; the D is unclear. The CDR3 spans 15 residues. Germline CDR1 reads MNHEY; CDR2 reads SMNVEV (reference sequence). Trimming cost V 6 bases and J 2 bases, with 14 bases left between them. CDR3 in DNA: TGTGCCAGCAGGCGAGTTAGACTGGGCAATCAGCCCCAGCATTTT. Its translation: CASRRVRLGNQPQHF.

The chain recombines TRBV5-4 with TRBJ1-3; TRBD1 is a possible D gene (6 bases). V was clipped by 4 bases and J by 0 bases, with 20 bases between them. Germline CDR1 and CDR2: SGHNT and YYREEE (reference sequence). CDR3 size: 18 residues. CDR3 sequence (DNA): TGTGCCAGCAGCCCCGGGGGGGCACATGGATCCTCTGGAAACACCATATATTTT. Amino acids: CASSPGGAHGSSGNTIYF. The full variable domain, in which reference TRBV5-4 and TRBJ1-3 provide the parts outside the CDR3, is ETGVTQSPTHLIKTRGQQVTLRCSSQSGHNTVSWYQQALGQGPQFIFQYYREEENGRGNFPPRFSGLQFPNYSSELNVNALELDDSALYLCASSPGGAHGSSGNTIYFGEGSWLTVV.

This chain uses TRBV7-3 with TRBJ1-1; maybe TRBD1 (6 bases). Germline-derived CDR1 and CDR2 are SGHTA and FQGTGA. V dropped 0 bases and J dropped 4 bases, with 12 bases sitting between them. The CDR3 has 15 amino acids. CDR3 region: CASSLTSGAFTEAFF. The CDR3 nucleotides read TGTGCCAGCAGCTTAACTTCGGGGGCTTTCACTGAAGCTTTCTTT.

The chain is built from TRBV7-6 and TRBJ2-5; D perhaps matches TRBD2 (6 bases). The V gene lost 5 bases and the J gene lost 1 base, with 17 bases spanning the gap. Germline V gene sequence: CDR1 SGHVS, CDR2 FNYEAQ. CDR3 length equals 16 residues. The CDR3 DNA is TGTGCCAGCAGCCGCGGGACTGGGTTCAGCCAAGAGACCCAGTACTTC. This sequence encodes CASSRGTGFSQETQYF.

V and J are TRBV28 and TRBJ1-2, with 7 bases identical to TRBD1. The V segment lost 7 bases and the J segment 7 bases; nucleotides outside the gene matches: 9. This CDR3 has 13 amino acids. The V gene's germline CDR1 is MDHEN and CDR2 SYDVKM. CDR3 nucleotides: TGTGCCAGCACCCAGGGGGGAAAGAGTGGCTACACCTTC. Translation: CASTQGGKSGYTF.

This chain connects TRBV7-3 to TRBJ2-1; D perhaps matches TRBD1 (6 bases). CDR1 and CDR2 from the germline V gene are SGHTA and FQGTGA. V lost 4 bases to trimming and J lost 6 bases, with 7 bases between them. The CDR3 runs 12 residues. CDR3 coding DNA: TGTGCCAGCAGCTCAGGGGTCAATGAGCAGTTCTTC. The encoded protein is CASSSGVNEQFF.

In this sample, this clone turned up a few times. This chain links TRBV7-2 with TRBJ2-7, with 7 bases aligning to TRBD1. The CDR3 sequence is 16 residues long. Germline loops: CDR1 SGHTA, CDR2 FQGNSA. J lost 2 bases, V lost 0 bases, and 7 bases had no gene match. The DNA for the CDR3 is TGTGCCAGCAGCTTAGCAGGGGGCCTGGGGACCTACGAGCAGTACTTC. It is translated as CASSLAGGLGTYEQYF.

This chain links TRBV28 with TRBJ1-5; D is perhaps TRBD1 (5 bases). With 9 bases removed from V and 1 base from J, the gap between germline ends came to 10 bases. Germline V gene data show CDR1 as MDHEN and CDR2 as SYDVKM. The CDR3 covers 13 residues. The CDR3 here is CASFRDSNQPQHF. The CDR3 DNA reads as TGTGCCAGTTTCAGGGACAGCAATCAGCCCCAGCATTTT.

This clone was detected a few times. V usage is TRBV24-1 and J usage is TRBJ1-2, with TRBD1 matching over 8 bases. The germline CDR1 and CDR2 sequences are KGHDR and SFDVKD. The CDR3 loop spans 14 amino acids. J gave up 8 bases and V 2 bases, and 6 bases lay outside the gene matches. This CDR3 reads CATSDSGQGRGYTF. CDR3 bases: TGTGCCACCAGTGATTCCGGACAGGGAAGAGGCTACACCTTC.

The chain combines TRBV5-1 with TRBJ2-5, with D unclear. The CDR3 runs 14 residues. Between the trimmed V and J ends, which lost 0 bases and 5 bases, there was a span of 11 bases. In germline, CDR1 is SGHRS, CDR2 YFSETQ. CDR3 bases: TGCGCCAGCAGCTTGGAAAGTTCCCGCGAGACCCAGTACTTC. Translated: CASSLESSRETQYF.

V and J are TRBV6-5 and TRBJ1-4; D call uncertain. The germline V gene has CDR1 MNHEY and CDR2 SVGAGI. V was pared by 0 bases and J by 7 bases, with 15 bases between. The CDR3 consists of 16 residues. The CDR3 loop is CASSYSIVFEGEKLFF. In DNA form, the CDR3 reads TGTGCCAGCAGTTACTCGATAGTTTTCGAGGGTGAAAAACTGTTTTTT.

The chain couples TRBV9 to TRBJ1-1, with D unresolved. This CDR3 has 13 amino acids. Germline-derived CDR1 and CDR2 are SGDLS and YYNGEE. V gave up 3 bases and J gave up 1 base, with 7 bases separating them. The CDR3 nucleotides read TGTGCCAGCAGCGCCGCTAAGAACACTGAAGCTTTCTTT. It specifies CASSAAKNTEAFF.

The chain carries TRBV19 and TRBJ2-7; D could derive from TRBD1 or TRBD2 (5 bases each). The CDR3 contains 13 residues. Trimming shortened V by 6 bases and J by 6 bases, and 15 bases separated the two germline ends. Germline V gene lookup returns CDR1 LNHDA and CDR2 SQIVND (reference sequence). CDR3 DNA: TGTGCCAGTAGCGCCGGAGTGAGGGGCGAGCAGTACTTC. This sequence encodes CASSAGVRGEQYF.

This chain links TRBV7-9 with TRBJ1-1, with D tentatively TRBD1 (6 bases). V was cut by 6 bases and J by 1 base, with 18 bases left in between. This CDR3 contains 16 residues. CDR1 is SEHNR, CDR2 FQNEAQ, per germline (reference sequence). CDR3 sequence: CASRATGSKGNTEAFF. The CDR3 coding sequence is TGTGCCAGCAGGGCCACAGGGTCAAAGGGGAACACTGAAGCTTTCTTT.

The genes are TRBV7-9 and TRBJ1-5, with D tentatively TRBD1 (5 bases). Deletions cut 2 bases from V and 3 bases from J, with 14 bases between. Germline V lookup: CDR1 SEHNR, CDR2 FQNEAQ (reference sequence). The CDR3 sequence is 16 residues long. The CDR3 spells CASSLFAGMNNQPQHF. In DNA, the CDR3 is TGTGCCAGCAGCTTATTCGCAGGGATGAACAATCAGCCCCAGCATTTT.

This sequence joins TRBV2 and TRBJ2-7; the D is unclear. V gave up 7 bases and J gave up 5 bases, with 15 bases separating them. The CDR3 covers 13 residues. From germline, CDR1 is SNHLY and CDR2 FYNNEI. CDR3 in DNA: TGTGCCAGCAAGCAGAGCAGTTACCACGAGCAGTACTTC. Encoded protein: CASKQSSYHEQYF.

J is TRBJ1-5 and V is TRBV21-1. TRBV21-1 is designated a pseudogene. CDR3 size: 13 residues. The CDR3: CASGGRRIKPQHF. The DNA for the CDR3 is TGTGCCAGCGGTGGACGGCGAATCAAGCCCCAGCATTTT.

The chain employs TRBV7-2 and TRBJ2-5; TRBD2 matches at 8 bases. The germline CDR1 and CDR2 sequences are SGHTA and FQGNSA. The trim removed 5 bases at V and 2 bases at J, leaving 10 bases unmatched. This CDR3 is 16 amino acids long. The CDR3 here is CASSGLTSVAQETQYF. The CDR3 bases are TGTGCCAGCAGCGGGCTGACTAGCGTAGCTCAAGAGACCCAGTACTTC.

V gene TRBV7-2 combines with J gene TRBJ2-7; TRBD1 agrees at 11 bases. Germline V CDR1 and CDR2: SGHTA, FQGNSA. CDR3 length: 18 amino acids. Trimming at V came to 5 bases and at J to 7 bases, leaving 19 bases not matched to a gene. CDR3 in amino acids: CASSLRGQGAPRDEEQYF. For the CDR3, the DNA is TGTGCCAGCAGCCTAAGAGGACAGGGGGCACCCAGGGATGAAGAGCAGTACTTC.

The V call is TRBV28, the J call TRBJ2-3; weak D call: TRBD1 (6 bases). Germline V gene lookup returns CDR1 MDHEN and CDR2 SYDVKM. The V end was cut by 5 bases, the J end by 2 bases, with 11 bases between. This CDR3 has 14 residues. In DNA form, the CDR3 reads TGTGCCAGCAGTGGGACACCTACCACAGATACGCAGTATTTT. This translates into CASSGTPTTDTQYF.

The CDR3 here is CASSTQGAGYNEQFF. The CDR3 DNA reads TGTGCCAGTAGTACGCAGGGGGCCGGCTACAATGAGCAGTTCTTC. The V gene is TRBV19, the J gene TRBJ2-1, with TRBD1 identical over 8 bases. This CDR3 is 15 amino acids long. CDR1 is LNHDA and CDR2 is SQIVND in the germline V gene (reference sequence). V shed 4 bases and J 3 bases; nucleotides not matched to a gene: 5.

DNA for the CDR3: TGTGCCAGCAGTAAGCGGGAGGGCAATGAGCAGTTCTTC. It codes for CASSKREGNEQFF. This sequence joins TRBV27 and TRBJ2-1; 10 bases line up with TRBD2. Per germline, CDR1 MNHEY and CDR2 SMNVEV (reference sequence). The CDR3 length is 13 residues. The junction had 1 base not matched to a gene; V was cut back by 5 bases and J by 6 bases.

The gene calls are TRBV27 and TRBJ1-1; no reliable D call. The CDR3 totals 14 residues. Per germline, CDR1 MNHEY and CDR2 SMNVEV (reference sequence). V gave up 0 bases and J gave up 1 base, with 6 bases separating them. The CDR3, as DNA: TGTGCCAGCAGTTTATCCGGTTCGAACACTGAAGCTTTCTTT. Its protein product is CASSLSGSNTEAFF.

The chain uses TRBV29-1 and TRBJ2-5; 7 nucleotides line up with TRBD1. Germline CDR1 reads SQVTM; CDR2 reads ANQGSEA. The trim removed 5 bases at V and 4 bases at J, leaving 7 bases unmatched. The CDR3 covers 13 residues. This CDR3 reads CSVLRQGTETQYF. For the CDR3, the DNA is TGCAGCGTTCTACGACAGGGTACAGAGACCCAGTACTTC.